The sequence of this T cell receptor (beta chain) was determined in a study of blood T cell repertoires in COVID-19. This clone was recorded a few times. The assay was immunoSEQ multiplex PCR, and TCRdb's table has in-frame clones only and misses some. The sample contains about 55,000 clones, about nine tenths of which appear only once. V lost 4 bases to trimming and J lost 5 bases; unmatched junction nucleotides: 7. The CDR3 is made up of 14 amino acids. The chain recombines TRBV23-1 with TRBJ2-7, with 8 bases aligning to TRBD1. TRBV23-1 carries the ORF label, with uncertain function. The specimen sequenced was peripheral blood. The TCR was taken from a human donor with active COVID-19. The donor label of this sample is uncertain. The CDR3 protein is CASSLGQGVHEQYF. In nucleotides, the CDR3 is TGCGCCAGCAGTCTTGGACAGGGTGTCCACGAGCAGTACTTC.